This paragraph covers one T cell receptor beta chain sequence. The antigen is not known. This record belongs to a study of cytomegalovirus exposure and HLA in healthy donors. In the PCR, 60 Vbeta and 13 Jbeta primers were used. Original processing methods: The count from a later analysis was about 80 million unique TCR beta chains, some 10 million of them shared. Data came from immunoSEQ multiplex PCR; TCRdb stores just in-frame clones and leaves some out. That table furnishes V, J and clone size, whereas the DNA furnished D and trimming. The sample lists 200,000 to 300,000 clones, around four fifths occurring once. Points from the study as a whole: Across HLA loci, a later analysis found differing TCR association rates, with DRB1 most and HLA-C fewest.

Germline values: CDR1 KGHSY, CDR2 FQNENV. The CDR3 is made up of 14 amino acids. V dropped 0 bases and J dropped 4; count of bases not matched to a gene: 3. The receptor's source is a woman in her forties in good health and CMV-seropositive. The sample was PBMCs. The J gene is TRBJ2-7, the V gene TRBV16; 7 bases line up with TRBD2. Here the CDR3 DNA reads TGTGCCAGCAGCCAATCGATGCGGGGGTACGAGCAGTACTTC. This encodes CASSQSMRGYEQYF.